A single sample gave rise to the 29 T cell receptor beta chains below, sequenced in a study of blood T cell repertoires in COVID-19. Only in-frame clones appear in the TCRdb table, and some are missing; sequencing was by immunoSEQ multiplex PCR. This repertoire shows over 90,000 clones, 70% to 90% found once; its top ten account for approximately 3.4%. The sequenced sample was peripheral blood. These receptors were collected from a woman aged 60-75 years with acute or convalescent COVID-19.

This chain connects TRBV6-1 to TRBJ1-4; no firm D call. Trimming shortened V by 2 bases and J by 4 bases, and 2 bases separated the two germline ends. The CDR3 has 12 amino acids. Germline CDR1 reads MNHNS; CDR2 reads SASEGT. The CDR3 sequence is CASSEHNEKLFF. CDR3 coding DNA: TGTGCCAGCAGTGAACATAATGAAAAACTGTTTTTT.

J is TRBJ1-1 and V is TRBV5-4; 10 bases are shared with TRBD1. The CDR3 sequence is 14 residues long. J lost 4 bases, V lost 5 bases, and 5 bases had no gene match. CDR1 SGHNT and CDR2 YYREEE come from the germline V gene (reference sequence). CDR3 nucleotide sequence: TGTGCCAGCAGTCCGGGACAGGGGCGCACTGAAGCTTTCTTT. Translating it yields CASSPGQGRTEAFF.

The chain uses TRBV5-4 and TRBJ1-2; 8 bases fit TRBD1. The CDR3 extends over 13 amino acids. CDR1 and CDR2 (germline): SGHNT, YYREEE (reference sequence). The J segment lost 6 bases and the V segment lost 4 bases, leaving 5 bases of the junction unmatched. The CDR3: CASSLQGADGYTF. In DNA, the CDR3 is TGTGCCAGCAGCCTCCAGGGGGCTGATGGCTACACCTTC.

The genes are TRBV6-1 and TRBJ2-2; D not certain. This CDR3 region has 13 residues. V gave up 2 bases and J gave up 4 bases, with 5 bases separating them. CDR1 MNHNS and CDR2 SASEGT come from the germline V gene. The CDR3 DNA follows: TGTGCCAGCAGTGAATCGTTCACCGGGGAGCTGTTTTTT. Translation: CASSESFTGELFF.

The chain couples TRBV4-1 to TRBJ2-7; perhaps TRBD1 as D (6 bases). This CDR3 comprises 16 residues. V lost 6 bases and J lost 4, with 22 bases in between. From germline, CDR1 is MGHRA and CDR2 YSYEKL. The CDR3 region is CASRSSPQGGRYEQYF. For the CDR3, the DNA is TGCGCCAGCAGATCCTCCCCCCAAGGGGGACGGTACGAGCAGTACTTC.

The rearrangement joins TRBV2 to TRBJ2-1, with 13 bases fitting TRBD2. The germline V gene has CDR1 SNHLY and CDR2 FYNNEI. V lost 8 bases to trimming and J lost 9 bases; unmatched junction nucleotides: 7. CDR3 size: 14 residues. The CDR3 protein is CASVWTSGSAEQFF. In DNA, the CDR3 is TGTGCCAGCGTCTGGACTAGCGGGAGTGCTGAGCAGTTCTTC.

The CDR3 loop reads CATRQQGYNEQFF. The CDR3 DNA reads as TGTGCCACCCGGCAACAGGGTTACAATGAGCAGTTCTTC. The gene calls are TRBV12-3 or TRBV12-4 and TRBJ2-1; D perhaps matches TRBD1 (6 bases). This CDR3 is built from 13 residues. V lost 10 bases, J lost 4 bases, and 14 bases lay in between.

This chain links TRBV7-9 with TRBJ1-1; D may be TRBD1 (6 bases). CDR3 length: 15 residues. The V gene lost 2 bases and the J gene lost 0 bases, with 10 bases spanning the gap. Germline V gives CDR1 SEHNR, CDR2 FQNEAQ (reference sequence). The CDR3, as DNA: TGTGCCAGCAGCTTACAGGGGACCCTGAACACTGAAGCTTTCTTT. Amino acids: CASSLQGTLNTEAFF. Looking up the rest from reference TRBV7-9 and TRBJ1-1 gives the full variable domain: DTGVSQNPRHKITKRGQNVTFRCDPISEHNRLYWYRQTLGQGPEFLTYFQNEAQLEKSRLLSDRFSAERPKGSFSTLEIQRTEQGDSAMYLCASSLQGTLNTEAFFGQGTRLTVV.

Concerning this clone: Within the sample, other DNA sequences also encode this same CDR3. The CDR3 coding sequence is TGTGCCAGCAGCCAATCAGGGGGGCACAATGAGCAGTTCTTC. Amino acids: CASSQSGGHNEQFF. This chain connects TRBV3-1 (or the pseudogene TRBV3-2) to TRBJ2-1; TRBD1 might be the D (7 bases). Germline-derived CDR1 and CDR2 are LGHDT and YNNKEL (reference sequence). The CDR3 runs to 14 residues. V lost 2 bases to trimming and J lost 5 bases, with 10 bases between them.

The rearrangement links TRBV2 to TRBJ2-5; TRBD2 matches at 10 bases. Germline loops: CDR1 SNHLY, CDR2 FYNNEI. V dropped 6 bases and J dropped 5; count of bases not matched to a gene: 3. The CDR3 is 13 amino acids. The CDR3 sequence is CASRLAGVETQYF. The CDR3 nucleotides are TGTGCCAGCAGGCTAGCGGGAGTGGAGACCCAGTACTTC.

The J gene is TRBJ2-1, the V gene TRBV7-9; D may be TRBD2 (6 bases). The CDR3 consists of 15 residues. Germline CDR1 and CDR2: SEHNR and FQNEAQ (reference sequence). The V end was cut by 5 bases, the J end by 4 bases, with 15 bases between. The CDR3 bases are TGTGCCAGCAGCCCAGACTCAGCGGGTTACAATGAGCAGTTCTTC. This encodes CASSPDSAGYNEQFF.

The rearrangement links TRBV6-4 to TRBJ2-3, with D uncertain. CDR3 length: 13 residues. Trimming took 8 bases from V and 2 from J, leaving 11 bases between them. Germline V CDR1 and CDR2: MRHNA, SNTAGT. Written as DNA, the CDR3 is TGTGCCAGCTCCGAGAGAGCCACAGATACGCAGTATTTT. Its translation: CASSERATDTQYF.

The chain links TRBV18 to TRBJ1-5, with 7 bases that match TRBD1. J lost 5 bases, V lost 3 bases, and 4 bases had no gene match. The CDR3 length is 14 residues. Germline V gives CDR1 KGHSH, CDR2 LQKENI. The CDR3 nucleotides read TGTGCCAGCTCACCCGGGACAGCAGATCAGCCCCAGCATTTT. Its protein product is CASSPGTADQPQHF. Full variable domain (outside the CDR3, taken from reference TRBV18 and TRBJ1-5): NAGVMQNPRHLVRRRGQEARLRCSPMKGHSHVYWYRQLPEEGLKFMVYLQKENIIDESGMPKERFSAEFPKEGPSILRIQQVVRGDSAAYFCASSPGTADQPQHFGDGTRLSIL.

The V and J genes are TRBV14 and TRBJ1-2, with D perhaps matching TRBD1 (6 bases). Trimming took off 4 bases at V and 0 bases at J, with 18 bases between the two ends. In germline, CDR1 is SGHDN, CDR2 FVKESK. The CDR3 has 17 amino acids. The CDR3 sequence: CASSPFFRQAANYGYTF. For the CDR3, the DNA is TGTGCCAGCAGCCCCTTTTTTCGACAGGCAGCTAACTATGGCTACACCTTC.

The CDR3 DNA reads as TGTGCCAGCAGCTTGGAGAGCGGGAGGGCCTCCGGGGAGCTGTTTTTT. It encodes CASSLESGRASGELFF. V is TRBV5-4 and J is TRBJ2-2; 10 bases fit TRBD2. Germline lookup yields CDR1 SGHNT and CDR2 YYREEE (reference sequence). The CDR3 spans 16 residues. V lost 0 bases, J lost 6 bases, and 5 bases stayed unmatched. Drawing the rest from reference TRBV5-4 and TRBJ2-2, the complete variable domain is ETGVTQSPTHLIKTRGQQVTLRCSSQSGHNTVSWYQQALGQGPQFIFQYYREEENGRGNFPPRFSGLQFPNYSSELNVNALELDDSALYLCASSLESGRASGELFFGEGSRLTVL.

This rearrangement joins TRBV3-1 (or the pseudogene TRBV3-2) to TRBJ1-1; D call uncertain. Germline V gene sequence: CDR1 LGHDT, CDR2 YNNKEL (reference sequence). Trimming pared 0 bases from V and 9 bases from J, leaving 14 bases between. This CDR3 is 14 amino acids long. CDR3 sequence (DNA): TGTGCCAGCAGCCAAGATCTACCGATATTGCAAGCTTTCTTT. This encodes CASSQDLPILQAFF.

The CDR3 loop reads CASSGLPREPQHF. The CDR3 DNA reads TGTGCCAGCAGCGGACTGCCAAGGGAACCCCAGCATTTT. The V gene is TRBV2, the J gene TRBJ1-5; D is undetermined. The V end was cut by 6 bases, the J end by 10 bases, with 16 bases between. The germline gives CDR1 SNHLY, CDR2 FYNNEI. This CDR3 is built from 13 residues.

The CDR3 is CASSPYSRGSETQYF. The CDR3 DNA follows: TGTGCCAGCTCACCATACAGTCGGGGGTCGGAGACCCAGTACTTC. V usage is TRBV18 and J usage is TRBJ2-5; D is perhaps TRBD2 (6 bases). Germline CDR1 reads KGHSH; CDR2 reads LQKENI. With 2 bases removed from V and 5 bases from J, the gap between germline ends came to 15 bases. This CDR3 is 15 amino acids long.

This sequence joins TRBV6-1 and TRBJ2-1, with TRBD2 matching over 7 bases. V lost 2 bases to trimming and J lost 12 bases; unmatched junction nucleotides: 13. Germline-derived CDR1 and CDR2 are MNHNS and SASEGT. This CDR3 has 15 amino acids. The CDR3 here is CASSELGVRDYRQFF. In DNA form, the CDR3 reads TGTGCCAGCAGTGAACTCGGTGTGCGGGACTACCGGCAGTTCTTC.

This chain links TRBV2 with TRBJ2-3, with D perhaps matching TRBD1 (5 bases). The germline V gene encodes CDR1 SNHLY and CDR2 FYNNEI. The CDR3 has 11 residues. The V and J ends lost 10 bases and 9 bases respectively, with 14 bases between them. CDR3 protein: CATQGLETQYF. CDR3 nucleotide sequence: TGTGCCACCCAGGGATTGGAGACGCAGTATTTT.

The genes are TRBV28 and TRBJ2-6; D is unresolved. In germline, CDR1 is MDHEN, CDR2 SYDVKM. The ends were cut back, 8 bases at V and 3 bases at J, with 14 bases in the middle. The CDR3 runs to 15 residues. The CDR3 reads CASYPTGLGANVLTF. The CDR3 region has the DNA TGTGCCAGCTATCCCACGGGTCTTGGGGCCAACGTCCTGACTTTC.

The CDR3 loop is CATSRELTSGTIYEQYV. The CDR3 nucleotides are TGTGCCACCAGCAGAGAATTGACTAGCGGGACCATCTACGAGCAGTACGTC. The chain carries TRBV15 and TRBJ2-7; 11 nucleotides agree with TRBD2. V lost 0 bases to trimming and J lost 3 bases; unmatched junction nucleotides: 7. The length of the CDR3 is 17 residues. CDR1 and CDR2 (germline): LNHNV, YYDKDF (reference sequence).

This chain connects TRBV6-1 to TRBJ2-1; 9 bases align to TRBD2. V dropped 6 bases and J dropped 5; count of bases not matched to a gene: 11. Germline lookup yields CDR1 MNHNS and CDR2 SASEGT. The CDR3 totals 16 residues. The CDR3: CASSEQPSGVNNEQFF. As DNA, the CDR3 is TGTGCCAGCAGCGAACAACCTAGCGGGGTTAACAATGAGCAGTTCTTC.

The V gene is TRBV9, the J gene TRBJ1-4, with D unclear. Trimming stripped 3 bases from V and 5 bases from J, with 14 bases between. This CDR3 is built from 15 residues. CDR1 is SGDLS, CDR2 YYNGEE, per germline. As DNA, the CDR3 is TGTGCCAGCAGCGGAGGAGCGTCCATGAATGAAAAACTGTTTTTT. Protein product: CASSGGASMNEKLFF.

This chain connects TRBV10-2 to TRBJ2-1; 11 positions match TRBD2. Trimming took 2 bases from V and 4 from J; bases not matched to a gene: 1. Germline CDR1 and CDR2: WSHSY and SAAADI. The CDR3 has 15 amino acids. The CDR3 region has the DNA TGCGCCAGCAGTGAGGGGACTAGCGGATACAATGAGCAGTTCTTC. It encodes CASSEGTSGYNEQFF.

This rearrangement joins TRBV2 to TRBJ1-2; tentative D call: TRBD1 (5 bases). Germline V lookup: CDR1 SNHLY, CDR2 FYNNEI. The CDR3 is made up of 12 amino acids. V was shortened by 6 bases and J by 8 bases, with 13 bases between the two germline ends. DNA for the CDR3: TGTGCCAGCAGGGACGCAGGGTTCGGCTACACCTTC. Translating gives CASRDAGFGYTF. The full variable domain, in which reference TRBV2 and TRBJ1-2 provide the parts outside the CDR3, is EPEVTQTPSHQVTQMGQEVILRCVPISNHLYFYWYRQILGQKVEFLVSFYNNEISEKSEIFDDQFSVERPDGSNFTLKIRSTKLEDSAMYFCASRDAGFGYTFGSGTRLTVV.

For the CDR3, the DNA is TGTGCCAGCAGCTTAGAAGGGGCGGTAAACACCATATATTTT. Its protein is CASSLEGAVNTIYF. The chain carries TRBV7-8 and TRBJ1-3; possible D gene TRBD1, 5 bases. Trimming stripped 1 base from V and 6 bases from J, with 10 bases between. The CDR3 length is 14 residues. Germline CDR1 reads SGHVS; CDR2 reads FQNEAQ.

The chain couples TRBV27 to TRBJ2-2; 9 bases map to TRBD2. Germline V gene lookup returns CDR1 MNHEY and CDR2 SMNVEV (reference sequence). The CDR3 has 14 amino acids. Trimming removed 5 bases from V and 6 bases from J; junction bases left unmatched: 4. CDR3 nucleotides: TGTGCCAGCAGTCCCGGACTAGCGTCCGGGGAGCTGTTTTTT. Translating gives CASSPGLASGELFF.

This clone appeared a few times. This chain uses TRBV28 with TRBJ2-7; 10 bases map to TRBD1. After removal of 4 bases from V and 3 bases from J, the junction contained 6 bases not matched to a gene. The CDR3 covers 15 residues. CDR1 and CDR2 from the germline V gene are MDHEN and SYDVKM. CDR3 nucleotides: TGTGCCAGCAGTTATACCGGGACAGGGGTCTACGAGCAGTACTTC. The encoded protein is CASSYTGTGVYEQYF.